The 12 T cell receptor beta chains given below trace back to one sample, sequenced in a study of beta chain features in type 1 diabetes. Reverse transcribing all isolated RNA meant expressed TCRB transcripts were sequenced. Only in-frame clones appear in the TCRdb table, and some are missing; sequencing was by immunoSEQ multiplex PCR. Of 600,000 or so clones listed, under 15% are singletons. General study findings and limits: All four CD4+ subsets from Type 1 diabetes patients carried moderately but significantly shorter TCRB CDR3s.

Their target antigens are unknown. Sequencing was carried out using naive CD4+ T cells from blood. The source of these receptors is a man aged 25-45 years with type 1 diabetes.

The genes are TRBV9 and TRBJ2-5; D may be TRBD1 or TRBD2 (5 bases each). Trimming left V 4 bases short and J 5 bases short, with 18 bases between. From germline, CDR1 is SGDLS and CDR2 YYNGEE. This CDR3 has 15 amino acids. CDR3: CASSSPGHTRETQYF. DNA for the CDR3: TGTGCCAGCAGCTCTCCGGGGCACACTCGTGAGACCCAGTACTTC. Combining the CDR3 with reference TRBV9 and TRBJ2-5 gives the whole variable domain DSGVTQTPKHLITATGQRVTLRCSPRSGDLSVYWYQQSLDQGLQFLIQYYNGEERAKGNILERFSAQQFPDLHSELNLSSLELGDSALYFCASSSPGHTRETQYFGPGTRLLVL.

This chain uses TRBV6-1 with TRBJ2-5, with TRBD2 as a possible D gene (5 bases). Germline V gives CDR1 MNHNS, CDR2 SASEGT. Trimming left V 6 bases short and J 5 bases short, with 10 bases between. This CDR3 has 12 residues. CDR3: CASSGVWETQYF. CDR3 DNA sequence: TGTGCCAGCAGCGGGGTTTGGGAGACCCAGTACTTC.

This clone was seen a few times. The sample holds other DNA sequences that translate to the same CDR3. The rearrangement joins TRBV7-2 to TRBJ2-3; D not certain. Trimming removed 0 bases at V and 4 bases at J, with 5 bases between. This CDR3 contains 13 residues. The germline V gene encodes CDR1 SGHTA and CDR2 FQGNSA. CDR3 nucleotide sequence: TGTGCCAGCAGCTTAGCAAGGGCAGATACGCAGTATTTT. Translating gives CASSLARADTQYF.

J is TRBJ2-7 and V is TRBV4-3; TRBD1 matches 9 bases. From germline, CDR1 is LGHNA and CDR2 YSLEER. The CDR3 has 18 residues. The V gene end was trimmed by 0 bases and the J gene end by 6 bases; junction bases not matched to a gene: 15. CDR3 sequence (DNA): TGCGCCAGCAGCCAAGACGGACCTTCCGGGACAGGGTTCTCCGAGCAGTACTTC. Amino acid sequence: CASSQDGPSGTGFSEQYF.

This clone has just a few counts. The chain recombines TRBV6-7 with TRBJ2-7; D unresolved. TRBV6-7 is flagged as an ORF with uncertain function. The length of the CDR3 is 11 residues. V lost 11 bases, J lost 2 bases, and 10 bases lay in between. CDR3 protein: CAPSTTYEQYF. CDR3 coding DNA: TGTGCCCCAAGCACAACCTACGAGCAGTACTTC.

Only a few counts were recorded for this clone. In DNA, the CDR3 is TGTGCCAGCAGCTCCTTGTATAGCAATCAGCCCCAGCATTTT. Protein: CASSSLYSNQPQHF. The chain joins TRBV7-2 to TRBJ1-5; D not certain. Germline CDR1 and CDR2: SGHTA and FQGNSA. This CDR3 contains 14 residues. V was cut by 4 bases and J by 0 bases, with 7 bases left in between. The variable domain in full, completed from reference TRBV7-2 and TRBJ1-5, reads GAGVSQSPSNKVTEKGKDVELRCDPISGHTALYWYRQSLGQGLEFLIYFQGNSAPDKSGLPSDRFSAERTGGSVSTLTIQRTQQEDSAVYLCASSSLYSNQPQHFGDGTRLSIL.

This clone has only a few counts. This chain uses TRBV6-1 with TRBJ1-5, with TRBD1 matching over 7 bases. The germline CDR1 and CDR2 sequences are MNHNS and SASEGT. The CDR3 has 16 amino acids. J was trimmed by 4 bases and V by 1 base; bases with no gene match: 7. CDR3 sequence (DNA): TGTGCCAGCAGTGAAGTGCCGCCGACAGGGAATCAGCCCCAGCATTTT. Translated, it gives CASSEVPPTGNQPQHF.

This clone was counted only a few times. The V and J genes are TRBV18 and TRBJ2-1; 7 positions agree with TRBD1. Germline CDR1 KGHSH, CDR2 LQKENI. Germline trimming cut 5 bases from V and 3 bases from J; bases unmatched to any gene: 10. The CDR3 contains 16 residues. The CDR3 reads CASSSNRGSGYNEQFF. The CDR3 DNA reads as TGTGCCAGCTCATCCAACAGGGGCTCCGGCTACAATGAGCAGTTCTTC.

V gene TRBV29-1 combines with J gene TRBJ2-5; tentative D call: TRBD2 (5 bases). Germline CDR1 SQVTM, CDR2 ANQGSEA. V was clipped by 0 bases and J by 9 bases, with 11 bases between them. This CDR3 spans 12 amino acids. CDR3 sequence: CSVEDRDVAQYF. The CDR3 DNA reads TGCAGCGTTGAAGATCGGGATGTGGCCCAGTACTTC. The full variable domain, rest sourced from reference TRBV29-1 and TRBJ2-5, is SAVISQKPSRDICQRGTSLTIQCQVDSQVTMMFWYRQQPGQSLTLIATANQGSEATYESGFVIDKFPISRPNLTFSTLTVSNMSPEDSSIYLCSVEDRDVAQYFGPGTRLLVL.

The V and J genes are TRBV29-1 and TRBJ1-1; D is unresolved. The ends were cut back, 4 bases at V and 0 bases at J, with 12 bases in the middle. Germline V gives CDR1 SQVTM, CDR2 ANQGSEA. CDR3 length: 14 residues. In DNA, the CDR3 is TGCAGCGTTGTTGGTCTCCGGATGAACACTGAAGCTTTCTTT. It specifies CSVVGLRMNTEAFF. The full variable domain, in which reference TRBV29-1 and TRBJ1-1 provide the parts outside the CDR3, is SAVISQKPSRDICQRGTSLTIQCQVDSQVTMMFWYRQQPGQSLTLIATANQGSEATYESGFVIDKFPISRPNLTFSTLTVSNMSPEDSSIYLCSVVGLRMNTEAFFGQGTRLTVV.

The chain couples TRBV5-1 to TRBJ2-7, with D perhaps matching TRBD2 (6 bases). Germline-derived CDR1 and CDR2 are SGHRS and YFSETQ. CDR3 length: 15 residues. V was pared by 0 bases and J by 4 bases, with 14 bases between. CDR3 in amino acids: CASSLEGGASYEQYF. The CDR3 DNA follows: TGCGCCAGCAGCTTGGAAGGAGGGGCGTCTTACGAGCAGTACTTC.

The rearrangement uses TRBV7-9 and TRBJ1-2; no clear D gene. This CDR3 is 13 amino acids long. V lost 5 bases and J 7 bases, leaving 14 bases between the germline ends. Germline CDR1 is SEHNR and CDR2 is FQNEAQ (reference sequence). This CDR3 reads CASSLDRRSGYTF. In DNA form, the CDR3 reads TGTGCCAGCAGCCTGGACCGGCGGAGTGGCTACACCTTC.